This TCR beta chain stems from a study of hypomethylating agent response in myelodysplastic syndrome. Study overall: Patients received azacitidine (about 70% of the 11) or decitabine (3 of 11). Notes on the study in general: Only approximately ten patients were analyzed in this small cohort.

Data came from immunoSEQ multiplex PCR; TCRdb stores just in-frame clones and leaves some out. The sample lists more than 3,000 clones; roughly nine tenths were seen once. With respect to this clone: What it binds is not known.

This material consisted of bone marrow, taken before or after starting hypomethylating agent treatment for myelodysplastic syndrome (not recorded which). The receptor's source is a human donor with myelodysplastic syndrome.

The CDR3 sequence is CASSQYNEKLFF. The CDR3 region has the DNA TGTGCCAGTAGTCAGTATAATGAAAAACTGTTTTTT. V gene TRBV19 combines with J gene TRBJ1-4; D gene uncertain. The CDR3 runs to 12 residues. CDR1 LNHDA and CDR2 SQIVND come from the germline V gene (reference sequence). V lost 5 bases to trimming and J lost 4 bases, with 5 bases between them.